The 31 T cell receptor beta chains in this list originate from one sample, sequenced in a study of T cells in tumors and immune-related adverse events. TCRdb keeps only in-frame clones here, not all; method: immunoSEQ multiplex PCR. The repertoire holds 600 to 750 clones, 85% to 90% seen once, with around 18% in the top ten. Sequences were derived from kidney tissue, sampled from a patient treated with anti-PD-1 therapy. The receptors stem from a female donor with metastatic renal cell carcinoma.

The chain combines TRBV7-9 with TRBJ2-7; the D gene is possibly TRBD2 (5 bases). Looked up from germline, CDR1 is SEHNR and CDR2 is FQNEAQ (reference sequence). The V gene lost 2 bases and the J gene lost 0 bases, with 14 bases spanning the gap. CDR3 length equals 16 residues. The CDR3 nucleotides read TGTGCCAGCAGCTTATGGGATTCCGGGGACTCCTACGAGCAGTACTTC. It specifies CASSLWDSGDSYEQYF.

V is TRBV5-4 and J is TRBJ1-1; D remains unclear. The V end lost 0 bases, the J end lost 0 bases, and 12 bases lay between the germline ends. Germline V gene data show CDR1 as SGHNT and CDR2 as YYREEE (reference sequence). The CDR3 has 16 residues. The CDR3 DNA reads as TGTGCCAGCAGCTTGGGGGGAGCGTTGATGAACACTGAAGCTTTCTTT. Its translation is CASSLGGALMNTEAFF.

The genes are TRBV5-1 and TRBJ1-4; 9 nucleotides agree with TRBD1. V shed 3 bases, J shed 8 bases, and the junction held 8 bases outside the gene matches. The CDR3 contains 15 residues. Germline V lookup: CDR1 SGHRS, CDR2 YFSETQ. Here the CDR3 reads CASSSEQGAREKLFF. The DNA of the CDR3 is TGCGCCAGCAGCTCCGAACAGGGGGCAAGGGAAAAACTGTTTTTT. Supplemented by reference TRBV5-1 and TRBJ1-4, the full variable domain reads KAGVTQTPRYLIKTRGQQVTLSCSPISGHRSVSWYQQTPGQGLQFLFEYFSETQRNKGNFPGRFSGRQFSNSRSEMNVSTLELGDSALYLCASSSEQGAREKLFFGSGTQLSVL.

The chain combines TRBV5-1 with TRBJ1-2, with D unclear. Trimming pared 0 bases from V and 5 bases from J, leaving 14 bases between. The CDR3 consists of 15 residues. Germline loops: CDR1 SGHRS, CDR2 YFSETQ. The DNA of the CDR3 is TGCGCCAGCAGCTTGGAGGCCGGAGCGCGGTATGGCTACACCTTC. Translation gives CASSLEAGARYGYTF.

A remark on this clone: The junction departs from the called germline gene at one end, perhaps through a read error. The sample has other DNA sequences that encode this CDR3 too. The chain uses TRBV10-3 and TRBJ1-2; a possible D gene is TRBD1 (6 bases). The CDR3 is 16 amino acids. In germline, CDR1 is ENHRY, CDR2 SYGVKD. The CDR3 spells CAIRGLARGPGDGYTF. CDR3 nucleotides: TGTGCCATCAGGGGGTTAGCCAGGGGCCCAGGGGATGGCTACACTTTC.

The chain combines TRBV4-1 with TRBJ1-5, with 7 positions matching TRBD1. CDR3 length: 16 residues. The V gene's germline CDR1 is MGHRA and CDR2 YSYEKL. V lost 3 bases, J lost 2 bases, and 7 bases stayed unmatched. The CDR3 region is CASSQATGDGNQPQHF. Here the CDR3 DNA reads TGCGCCAGCAGCCAGGCTACAGGGGATGGCAATCAGCCCCAGCATTTT.

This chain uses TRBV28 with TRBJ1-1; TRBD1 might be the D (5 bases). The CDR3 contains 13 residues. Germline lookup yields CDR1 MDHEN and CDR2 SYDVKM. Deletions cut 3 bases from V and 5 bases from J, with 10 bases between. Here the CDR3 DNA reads TGTGCCAGCAGTTTGCCAGGGTTAACTGAAGCTTTCTTT. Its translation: CASSLPGLTEAFF.

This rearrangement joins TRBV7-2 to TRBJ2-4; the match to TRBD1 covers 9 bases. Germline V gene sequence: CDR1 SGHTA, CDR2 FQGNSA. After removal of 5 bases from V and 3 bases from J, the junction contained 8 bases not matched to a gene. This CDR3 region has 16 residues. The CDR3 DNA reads TGTGCCAGCAGCCCCGGGACAGGGTTAGGCAAAAACATTCAGTACTTC. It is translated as CASSPGTGLGKNIQYF.

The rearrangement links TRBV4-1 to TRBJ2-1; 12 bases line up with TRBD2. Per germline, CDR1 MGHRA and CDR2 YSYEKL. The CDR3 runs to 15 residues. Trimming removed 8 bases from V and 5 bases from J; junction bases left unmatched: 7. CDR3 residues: CASSRLAGDDNEQFF. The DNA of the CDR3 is TGCGCCAGCTCCCGACTAGCGGGAGACGACAATGAGCAGTTCTTC.

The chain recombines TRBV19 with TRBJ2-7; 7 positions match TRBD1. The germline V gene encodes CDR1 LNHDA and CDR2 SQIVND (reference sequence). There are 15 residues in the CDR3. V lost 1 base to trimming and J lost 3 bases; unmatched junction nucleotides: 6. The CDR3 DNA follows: TGTGCCAGTAGTATAGGGTTGAGACAGGGCTACGAGCAGTACTTC. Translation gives CASSIGLRQGYEQYF.

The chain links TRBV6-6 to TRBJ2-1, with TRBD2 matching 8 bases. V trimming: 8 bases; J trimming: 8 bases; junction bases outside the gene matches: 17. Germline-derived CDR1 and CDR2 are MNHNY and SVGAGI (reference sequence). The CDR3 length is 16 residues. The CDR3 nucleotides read TGTGCCAGCCGAGAGATCGGGACTAGTCTCTATGATGAGCAGTTCTTC. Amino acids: CASREIGTSLYDEQFF.

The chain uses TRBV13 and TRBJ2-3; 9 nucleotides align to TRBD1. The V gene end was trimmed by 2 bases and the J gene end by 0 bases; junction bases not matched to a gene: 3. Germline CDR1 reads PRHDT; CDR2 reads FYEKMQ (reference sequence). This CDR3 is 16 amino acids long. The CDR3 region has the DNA TGTGCCAGCAGCTTACTCGGGACAGGGAGCACAGATACGCAGTATTTT. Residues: CASSLLGTGSTDTQYF.

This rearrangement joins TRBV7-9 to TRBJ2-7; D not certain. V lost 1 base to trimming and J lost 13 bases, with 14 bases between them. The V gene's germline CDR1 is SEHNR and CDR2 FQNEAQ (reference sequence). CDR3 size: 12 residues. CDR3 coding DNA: TGTGCCAGCAGCTTAGTGGACCGAGACTCCTACTTC. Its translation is CASSLVDRDSYF.

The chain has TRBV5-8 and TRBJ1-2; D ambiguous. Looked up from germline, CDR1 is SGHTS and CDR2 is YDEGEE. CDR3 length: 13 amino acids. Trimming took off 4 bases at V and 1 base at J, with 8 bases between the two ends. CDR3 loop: CASSRRNNYGYTF. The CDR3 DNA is TGTGCCAGCAGCCGACGGAATAACTATGGCTACACCTTC.

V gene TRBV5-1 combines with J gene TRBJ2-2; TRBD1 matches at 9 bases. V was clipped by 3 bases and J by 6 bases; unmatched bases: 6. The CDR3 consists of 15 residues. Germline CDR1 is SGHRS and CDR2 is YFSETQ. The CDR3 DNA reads TGCGCCAGCAGCTCGACAGGGGGGGTCGCCGGGGAGCTGTTTTTT. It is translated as CASSSTGGVAGELFF. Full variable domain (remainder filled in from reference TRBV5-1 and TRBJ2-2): KAGVTQTPRYLIKTRGQQVTLSCSPISGHRSVSWYQQTPGQGLQFLFEYFSETQRNKGNFPGRFSGRQFSNSRSEMNVSTLELGDSALYLCASSSTGGVAGELFFGEGSRLTVL.

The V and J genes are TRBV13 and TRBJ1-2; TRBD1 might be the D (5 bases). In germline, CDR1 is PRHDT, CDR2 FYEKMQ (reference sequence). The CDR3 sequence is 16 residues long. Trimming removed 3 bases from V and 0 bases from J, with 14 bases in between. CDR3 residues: CASSFTGTFPNYGYTF. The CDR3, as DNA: TGTGCCAGCAGCTTTACCGGGACGTTCCCTAACTATGGCTACACCTTC.

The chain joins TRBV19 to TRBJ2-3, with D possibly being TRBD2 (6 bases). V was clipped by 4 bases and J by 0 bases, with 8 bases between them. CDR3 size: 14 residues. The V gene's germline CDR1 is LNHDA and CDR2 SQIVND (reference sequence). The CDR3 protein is CASSTSASTDTQYF. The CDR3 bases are TGTGCCAGTAGTACTAGCGCAAGCACAGATACGCAGTATTTT.

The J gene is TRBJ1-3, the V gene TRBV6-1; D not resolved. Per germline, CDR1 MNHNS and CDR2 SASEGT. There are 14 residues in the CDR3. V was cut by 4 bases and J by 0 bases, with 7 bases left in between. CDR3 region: CASSASRSGNTIYF. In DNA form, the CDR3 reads TGTGCCAGCAGTGCATCCCGCTCTGGAAACACCATATATTTT.

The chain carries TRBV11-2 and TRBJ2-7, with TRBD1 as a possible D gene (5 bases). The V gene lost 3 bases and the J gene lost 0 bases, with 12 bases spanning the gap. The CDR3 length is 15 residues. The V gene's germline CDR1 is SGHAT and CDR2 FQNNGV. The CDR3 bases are TGTGCCAGCAGCTTTAGGGGCACGAGCTCCTACGAGCAGTACTTC. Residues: CASSFRGTSSYEQYF.

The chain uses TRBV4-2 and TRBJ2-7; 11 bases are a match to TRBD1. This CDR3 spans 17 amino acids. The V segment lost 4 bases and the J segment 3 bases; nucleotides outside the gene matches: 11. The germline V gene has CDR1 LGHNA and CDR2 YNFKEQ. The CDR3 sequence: CASSLRRTGGGLYEQYF. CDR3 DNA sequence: TGTGCCAGCAGCCTTCGTAGGACAGGGGGCGGGCTCTACGAGCAGTACTTC.

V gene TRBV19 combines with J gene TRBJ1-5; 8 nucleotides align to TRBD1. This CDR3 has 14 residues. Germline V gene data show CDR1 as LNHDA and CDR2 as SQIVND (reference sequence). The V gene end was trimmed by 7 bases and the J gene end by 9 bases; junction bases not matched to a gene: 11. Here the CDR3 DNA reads TGTGCCAGTACCAAAGGACAGGGACTACGGCCCCAGCATTTT. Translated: CASTKGQGLRPQHF.

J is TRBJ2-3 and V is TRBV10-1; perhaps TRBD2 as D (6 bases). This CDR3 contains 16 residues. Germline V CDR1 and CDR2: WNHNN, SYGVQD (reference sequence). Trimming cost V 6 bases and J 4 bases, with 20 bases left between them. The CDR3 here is CASSEASGGTSDTQYF. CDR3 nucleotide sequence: TGCGCCAGCAGCGAGGCCAGCGGAGGGACTTCAGATACGCAGTATTTT.

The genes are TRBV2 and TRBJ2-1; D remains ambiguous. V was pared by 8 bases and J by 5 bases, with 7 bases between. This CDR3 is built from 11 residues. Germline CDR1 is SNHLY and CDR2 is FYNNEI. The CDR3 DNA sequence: TGTGCCAGCCTATTTAACAATGAGCAGTTCTTC. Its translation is CASLFNNEQFF.

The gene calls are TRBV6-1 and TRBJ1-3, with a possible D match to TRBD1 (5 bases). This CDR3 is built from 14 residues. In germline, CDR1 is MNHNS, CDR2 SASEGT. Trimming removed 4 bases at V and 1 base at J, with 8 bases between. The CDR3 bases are TGTGCCAGCAGTGCGGGGGGGTCTGGAAACACCATATATTTT. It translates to CASSAGGSGNTIYF.

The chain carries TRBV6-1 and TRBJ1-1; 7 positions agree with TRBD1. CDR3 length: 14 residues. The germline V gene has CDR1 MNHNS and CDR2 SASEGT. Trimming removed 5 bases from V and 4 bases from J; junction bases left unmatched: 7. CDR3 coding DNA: TGTGCCAGCAGTCATTCTGGACAGGCCACTGAAGCTTTCTTT. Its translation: CASSHSGQATEAFF.

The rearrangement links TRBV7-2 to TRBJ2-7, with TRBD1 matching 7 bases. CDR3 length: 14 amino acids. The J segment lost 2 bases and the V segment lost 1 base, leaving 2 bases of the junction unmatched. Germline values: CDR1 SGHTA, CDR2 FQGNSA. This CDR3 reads CASSLGTGPYEQYF. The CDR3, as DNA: TGTGCCAGCAGCTTAGGGACAGGCCCCTACGAGCAGTACTTC.

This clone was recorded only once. CDR3 sequence reads: CASSLAVGGTYEQYF. The DNA of the CDR3 is TGCGCCAGCAGCTTGGCCGTTGGAGGCACCTACGAGCAGTACTTC. This rearrangement joins TRBV5-1 to TRBJ2-7, with D possibly being TRBD2 (5 bases). Germline CDR1 reads SGHRS; CDR2 reads YFSETQ. The CDR3 has 15 residues. Trimming pared 0 bases from V and 2 bases from J, leaving 12 bases between.

The CDR3 nucleotides read TGTGCCAGCAGTTACGGGGGGGCGCGAGGGTATGGCTACACCTTC. Translation: CASSYGGARGYGYTF. This rearrangement joins TRBV6-5 to TRBJ1-2, with D tentatively TRBD1 (6 bases). The CDR3 runs to 15 residues. In germline, CDR1 is MNHEY, CDR2 SVGAGI. Trimming took off 2 bases at V and 5 bases at J, with 15 bases between the two ends.

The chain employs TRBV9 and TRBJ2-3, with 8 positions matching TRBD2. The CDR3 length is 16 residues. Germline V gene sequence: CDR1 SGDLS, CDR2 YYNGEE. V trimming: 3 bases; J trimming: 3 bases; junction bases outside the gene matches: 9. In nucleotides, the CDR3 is TGTGCCAGCAGCGCCACCCACGGGAGGGCGACAGATACGCAGTATTTT. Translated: CASSATHGRATDTQYF.

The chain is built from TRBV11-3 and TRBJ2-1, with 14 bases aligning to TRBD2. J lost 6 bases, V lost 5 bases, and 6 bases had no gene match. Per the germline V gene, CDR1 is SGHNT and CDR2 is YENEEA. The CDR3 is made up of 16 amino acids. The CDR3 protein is CASSTGTSGSRNEQFF. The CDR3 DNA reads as TGTGCCAGCAGCACCGGGACTAGCGGGAGTCGCAATGAGCAGTTCTTC.

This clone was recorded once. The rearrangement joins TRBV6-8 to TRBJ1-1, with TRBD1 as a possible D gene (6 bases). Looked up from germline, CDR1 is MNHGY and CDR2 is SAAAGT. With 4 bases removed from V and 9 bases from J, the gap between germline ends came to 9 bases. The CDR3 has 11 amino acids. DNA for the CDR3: TGTGCCAGCAGTTTTGGACAGAAAGCTTTCTTT. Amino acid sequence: CASSFGQKAFF.